A single sample is the source of the 15 T cell receptor beta chains below, sequenced in a study of T cells after yellow fever vaccination. MiXCR, applied by TCRdb to the 5' RACE reads, yields one record per CDR3 protein. The sample lists 300,000 to 350,000 distinct CDR3 sequences; approximately 3.9% were seen once. The sample in question was PBMCs, obtained 5 days after the yellow fever booster vaccination. These receptors all stem from a man aged 18 to 29 who received the YFV17D yellow fever vaccine.

This clonotype showed up just a few times. The gene calls are TRBV7-2 and TRBJ2-7, with 7 bases lining up with TRBD1. Germline lookup yields CDR1 SGHTA and CDR2 FQGNSA. The ends lost 5 bases at V and 2 bases at J; junction bases unmatched: 6. The CDR3 totals 14 residues. The CDR3 DNA sequence: TGTGCCAGCAGCCGCCGACAGGGAGCCTACGAGCAGTACTTC. Residues: CASSRRQGAYEQYF.

This clonotype has only a few counts. J is TRBJ1-1 and V is TRBV6-1; TRBD1 aligns across 7 bases. CDR1 is MNHNS, CDR2 SASEGT, per germline. CDR3 size: 12 residues. Unmatched junction bases numbered 2, after V lost 4 bases and J lost 6 bases. The chain's CDR3 is CASSGGTAEAFF. The CDR3 DNA sequence: TGTGCCAGCAGTGGCGGGACAGCTGAAGCTTTCTTT.

This clonotype was seen many times. The CDR3 DNA sequence: TGTGCCAGTAGTAAGGACAGGGTACAAGAGACCCAGTACTTC. This sequence encodes CASSKDRVQETQYF. The J gene is TRBJ2-5, the V gene TRBV19; 8 bases are a match to TRBD1. From germline, CDR1 is LNHDA and CDR2 SQIVND (reference sequence). The CDR3 is 14 amino acids. V lost 4 bases and J lost 2; bases outside the gene matches: 3.

The chain links TRBV29-1 to TRBJ2-1, with D perhaps assigned TRBD1 or TRBD2 (6 bases each). Trimming cost V 7 bases and J 6 bases, with 13 bases left between them. CDR3 length: 12 residues. Germline CDR1 is SQVTM and CDR2 is ANQGSEA. CDR3: CSAEGGINEQFF. In DNA, the CDR3 is TGCAGCGCCGAAGGGGGGATCAATGAGCAGTTCTTC.

This clonotype has at least ten counts. This chain uses TRBV7-9 with TRBJ2-1; the D gene is possibly TRBD1 (6 bases). The V gene lost 0 bases and the J gene lost 7 bases, with 7 bases spanning the gap. The CDR3 spans 13 residues. In germline, CDR1 is SEHNR, CDR2 FQNEAQ (reference sequence). This chain's CDR3 is CASSLARGNEQFF. In nucleotides, the CDR3 is TGTGCCAGCAGCTTAGCGAGGGGGAATGAGCAGTTCTTC.

This clonotype occurred many times. V is TRBV7-2 and J is TRBJ2-6; D tentatively reads TRBD1 or TRBD2 (5 bases each). Germline V gives CDR1 SGHTA, CDR2 FQGNSA. With 6 bases removed from V and 0 bases from J, the gap between germline ends came to 9 bases. This CDR3 region has 15 residues. The DNA for the CDR3 is TGTGCCAGCAGTGGGACCGACTCTGGGGCCAACGTCCTGACTTTC. Amino acid sequence: CASSGTDSGANVLTF.

This clonotype was counted between two and nine times. The gene calls are TRBV6-2 or TRBV6-3 and TRBJ1-5; TRBD1 is a possible D gene (6 bases). V lost 6 bases, J lost 3 bases, and 12 bases lay in between. Germline CDR1 reads MNHEY; CDR2 reads SVGEGT. The CDR3 spans 14 residues. CDR3 DNA sequence: TGTGCCAGCAGACCCACAGGGAACAATCAGCCCCAGCATTTT. Encoded protein: CASRPTGNNQPQHF.

The chain links TRBV6-5 to TRBJ1-6; a weak D match, TRBD1 (5 bases). From germline, CDR1 is MNHEY and CDR2 SVGAGI. V lost 2 bases and J lost 6, with 11 bases in between. This CDR3 has 15 residues. The CDR3 here is CASSYGGGLNSPLHF. CDR3 nucleotides: TGTGCCAGCAGTTACGGGGGAGGGCTTAATTCACCCCTCCACTTT.

This clonotype appeared many times. The chain joins TRBV5-1 to TRBJ2-3, with D perhaps matching TRBD1 or TRBD2 (6 bases each). Per the germline V gene, CDR1 is SGHRS and CDR2 is YFSETQ. The CDR3 is 14 residues long. The germline V and J ends were trimmed by 4 bases and 5 bases, with 14 bases remaining between them. The CDR3: CASSGGIAVDTQYF. The CDR3 region has the DNA TGCGCCAGCAGCGGGGGCATAGCGGTAGATACGCAGTATTTT.

This clonotype was found many times. This sequence joins TRBV27 and TRBJ2-5, with 10 nucleotides matching TRBD1. The CDR3 is 15 residues long. Germline V gene data show CDR1 as MNHEY and CDR2 as SMNVEV (reference sequence). Losses at the gene ends were 4 bases for V and 5 bases for J; bases not matched to a gene: 7. The CDR3, as DNA: TGTGCCAGCAGTTCGGGACAGGGGTCCGCGGAGACCCAGTACTTC. Amino acids: CASSSGQGSAETQYF.

The rearrangement links TRBV18 to TRBJ2-2; TRBD1 or TRBD2 may be the D gene (5 bases each). Germline CDR1 is KGHSH and CDR2 is LQKENI. The V end lost 5 bases, the J end lost 0 bases, and 13 bases lay between the germline ends. The CDR3 totals 16 residues. The CDR3 sequence is CASSALWGSNTGELFF. Here the CDR3 DNA reads TGTGCCAGCTCAGCGCTTTGGGGGTCGAACACCGGGGAGCTGTTTTTT.

The chain joins TRBV27 to TRBJ2-3, with 7 positions matching TRBD1. Germline lookup yields CDR1 MNHEY and CDR2 SMNVEV (reference sequence). The CDR3 contains 17 residues. Trimming removed 5 bases from V and 2 bases from J; junction bases left unmatched: 13. The CDR3 sequence is CASSLIRQGTFTDTQYF. The CDR3 DNA follows: TGTGCCAGCAGTCTAATTCGACAGGGAACCTTCACAGATACGCAGTATTTT.

The V and J genes are TRBV6-5 and TRBJ1-6, with 8 bases fitting TRBD1. CDR3 size: 15 residues. V shed 2 bases and J 7 bases; nucleotides not matched to a gene: 4. In germline, CDR1 is MNHEY, CDR2 SVGAGI. CDR3 bases: TGTGCCAGCAGTTACACCGGACAGGGAAATTCACCCCTCCACTTT. This translates into CASSYTGQGNSPLHF.

This clonotype has only a few counts. V usage is TRBV6-2 or TRBV6-3 and J usage is TRBJ1-1; no reliable D call. The germline V gene encodes CDR1 MNHEY and CDR2 SVGEGT. V lost 6 bases and J 1 base, leaving 6 bases between the germline ends. The CDR3 spans 12 residues. The CDR3 DNA reads TGTGCCAGCAGGGAGACGAACACTGAAGCTTTCTTT. Residues: CASRETNTEAFF.

This sequence joins TRBV20-1 and TRBJ1-1; TRBD1 agrees at 7 bases. Germline CDR1 is DFQATT and CDR2 is SNEGSKA (reference sequence). The ends lost 1 base at V and 3 bases at J; junction bases unmatched: 5. This CDR3 is 14 amino acids long. CDR3 bases: TGCAGTGCTAGAGCAGGGACAGCTTACACTGAAGCTTTCTTT. Translation gives CSARAGTAYTEAFF.